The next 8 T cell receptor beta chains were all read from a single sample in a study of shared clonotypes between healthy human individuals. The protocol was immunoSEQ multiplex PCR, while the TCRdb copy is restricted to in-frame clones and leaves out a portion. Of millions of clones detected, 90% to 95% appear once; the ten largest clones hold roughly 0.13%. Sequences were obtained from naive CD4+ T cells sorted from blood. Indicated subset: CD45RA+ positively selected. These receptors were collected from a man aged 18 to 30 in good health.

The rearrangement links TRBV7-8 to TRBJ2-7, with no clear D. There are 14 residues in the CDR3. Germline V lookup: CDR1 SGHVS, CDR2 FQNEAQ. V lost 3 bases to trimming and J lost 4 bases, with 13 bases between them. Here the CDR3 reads CASSFAPDGYEQYF. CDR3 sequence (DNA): TGTGCCAGCAGCTTCGCGCCCGACGGGTACGAGCAGTACTTC.

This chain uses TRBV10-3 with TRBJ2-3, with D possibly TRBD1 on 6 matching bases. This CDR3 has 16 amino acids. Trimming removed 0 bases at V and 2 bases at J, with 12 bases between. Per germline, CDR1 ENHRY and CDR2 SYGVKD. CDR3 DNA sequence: TGTGCCATCAGTGAGTCCGACAGGCAATCCACAGATACGCAGTATTTT. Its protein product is CAISESDRQSTDTQYF.

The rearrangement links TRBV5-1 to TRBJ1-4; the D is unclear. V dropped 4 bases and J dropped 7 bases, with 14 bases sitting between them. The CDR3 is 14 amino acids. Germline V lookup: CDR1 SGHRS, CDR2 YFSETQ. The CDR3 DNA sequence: TGCGCCAGCAGCCTGGGTATTGAGGGTGAAAAACTGTTTTTT. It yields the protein CASSLGIEGEKLFF.

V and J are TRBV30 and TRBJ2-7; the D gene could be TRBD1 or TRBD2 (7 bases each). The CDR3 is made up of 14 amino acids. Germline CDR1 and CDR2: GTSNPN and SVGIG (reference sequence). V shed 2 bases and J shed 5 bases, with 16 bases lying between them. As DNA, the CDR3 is TGTGCCTGGAGTAGGGAGGGGGCTAGCAACGAGCAGTACTTC. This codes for CAWSREGASNEQYF.

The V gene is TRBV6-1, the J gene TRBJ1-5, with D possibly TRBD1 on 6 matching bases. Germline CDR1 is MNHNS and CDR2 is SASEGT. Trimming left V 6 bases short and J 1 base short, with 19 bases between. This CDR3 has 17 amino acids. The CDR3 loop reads CASRESRGGISNQPQHF. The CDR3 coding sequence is TGTGCCAGCAGGGAATCCAGGGGAGGGATCAGCAATCAGCCCCAGCATTTT.

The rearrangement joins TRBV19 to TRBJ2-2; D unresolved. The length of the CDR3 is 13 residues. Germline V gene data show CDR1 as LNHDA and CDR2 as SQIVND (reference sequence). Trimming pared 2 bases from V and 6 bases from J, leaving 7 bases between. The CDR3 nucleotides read TGTGCCAGTAGTATATTCCGCGCCGGGGAGCTGTTTTTT. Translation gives CASSIFRAGELFF.

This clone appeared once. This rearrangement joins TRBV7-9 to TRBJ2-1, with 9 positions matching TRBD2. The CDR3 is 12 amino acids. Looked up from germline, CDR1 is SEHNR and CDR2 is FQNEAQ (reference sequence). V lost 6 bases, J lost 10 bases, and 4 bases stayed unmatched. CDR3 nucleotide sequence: TGTGCCAGCAGTTTCGGACTAGCGGAGCAGTTCTTC. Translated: CASSFGLAEQFF.

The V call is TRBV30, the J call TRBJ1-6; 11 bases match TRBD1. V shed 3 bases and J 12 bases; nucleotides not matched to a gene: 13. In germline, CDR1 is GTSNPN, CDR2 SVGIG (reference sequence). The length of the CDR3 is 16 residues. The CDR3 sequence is CAWRDRGRLAVGPLHF. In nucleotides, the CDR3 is TGTGCCTGGAGGGACAGGGGGCGACTTGCCGTGGGACCCCTCCACTTT.